The clone carrying this T cell receptor (beta chain) has just a few counts. Antigen: not known. Compared with germline, one end of the junction differs, possibly owing to a read error. The CDR3 length is 14 residues. Arm-PCR of CDR3 regions and iRepertoire HTBI primers were the basis on which TCR beta libraries were built. TCRdb passed the multiplex PCR reads through MiXCR, listing each CDR3 protein once. In the table there are hundreds of thousands of distinct CDR3 sequences, about 16% of which are singletons. This entry is derived from a study of regulatory T cells in long-lasting Graves disease. Time point indicated: newly diagnosed GD, antithyroid drugs for less than 3 months. Following extraction of RNA from PBMCs, that RNA was used to make the TCR library. The study, taken as a whole, reports: Small numbers of samples may have cut accuracy. There was favoring of TRBV28, TRBJ1-2 and TRBJ2-5 in persistent disease. Shared public clonotypes totalled a few thousand in persistent patients, compared with about 960 in new patients.

Sequenced here: peripheral blood mononuclear cells (PBMCs), sampled at new diagnosis, from a patient treated with antithyroid drugs. The rearrangement links TRBV12-3 or TRBV12-4 to TRBJ2-5; TRBD2 might be the D (6 bases). The sequence was obtained from a female donor with Graves disease. The CDR3 reads CASSSIAAQETQHF. The CDR3 DNA is TGTGCCAGCAGTTCAATAGCGGCACAAGAGACCCAGCACTTC.